These 20 T cell receptor beta chains were all obtained from the same sample, sequenced in a study of blood T cell repertoires in COVID-19. Generated by immunoSEQ multiplex PCR, the TCRdb table keeps only in-frame clones and is missing some. Of some 170,000 clones in the sample, 82% were seen once. Sequencing input: peripheral blood. All receptors come from an older woman with acute or convalescent COVID-19.

The chain has TRBV6-2 or TRBV6-3 and TRBJ2-1; 12 nucleotides agree with TRBD1. V gave up 0 bases and J gave up 6 bases; unmatched junction bases: 3. The V gene's germline CDR1 is MNHEY and CDR2 SVGEGT. This CDR3 spans 16 amino acids. CDR3 in amino acids: CASSYSGTGGFNEQFF. DNA for the CDR3: TGTGCCAGCAGTTACTCCGGGACAGGGGGCTTCAATGAGCAGTTCTTC.

This rearrangement joins TRBV6-5 to TRBJ2-7; tentative D call: TRBD1 (6 bases). The CDR3 contains 14 residues. Trimming removed 10 bases from V and 2 bases from J, with 18 bases in between. Germline V CDR1 and CDR2: MNHEY, SVGAGI. The CDR3 loop reads CAISAGAETYEQYF. Written as DNA, the CDR3 is TGTGCCATCTCCGCAGGGGCCGAGACCTACGAGCAGTACTTC.

This chain joins TRBV5-1 and TRBJ2-6, with D tentatively TRBD2 (5 bases). Germline CDR1 SGHRS, CDR2 YFSETQ. V was pared by 2 bases and J by 2 bases, with 8 bases between. The CDR3 sequence is 15 residues long. This CDR3 is CASSFTGTGANVLTF. The CDR3 DNA sequence: TGCGCCAGCAGCTTCACCGGGACTGGGGCCAACGTCCTGACTTTC. Supplemented by reference TRBV5-1 and TRBJ2-6, the full variable domain reads KAGVTQTPRYLIKTRGQQVTLSCSPISGHRSVSWYQQTPGQGLQFLFEYFSETQRNKGNFPGRFSGRQFSNSRSEMNVSTLELGDSALYLCASSFTGTGANVLTFGAGSRLTVL.

The V and J genes are TRBV15 and TRBJ2-2, with D perhaps TRBD1 (5 bases). Germline V CDR1 and CDR2: LNHNV, YYDKDF (reference sequence). There are 15 residues in the CDR3. The V end lost 0 bases, the J end lost 3 bases, and 8 bases lay between the germline ends. CDR3 in amino acids: CATSRDRAYTGELFF. The CDR3 coding sequence is TGTGCCACCAGCAGAGACAGGGCTTACACCGGGGAGCTGTTTTTT.

The V gene is TRBV5-5, the J gene TRBJ2-7; possible D gene TRBD2, 5 bases. The CDR3 runs 17 residues. CDR1 is SGHKS, CDR2 YYEKEE, per germline (reference sequence). The V and J ends lost 0 bases and 0 bases respectively, with 16 bases between them. This CDR3 reads CASSLAGGPRSSYEQYF. CDR3 DNA sequence: TGTGCCAGCAGCTTGGCCGGAGGACCGAGGAGCTCCTACGAGCAGTACTTC.

V gene TRBV15 combines with J gene TRBJ2-3; no clear D. V shed 0 bases and J shed 0 bases, with 13 bases lying between them. Germline assignment: CDR1 LNHNV and CDR2 YYDKDF (reference sequence). The CDR3 covers 17 residues. Here the CDR3 DNA reads TGTGCCACCAGCAGAGATAGGAGTGTCATTAGCACAGATACGCAGTATTTT. This sequence encodes CATSRDRSVISTDTQYF. Based on the CDR3 plus reference TRBV15 and TRBJ2-3, the full variable domain is DAMVIQNPRYQVTQFGKPVTLSCSQTLNHNVMYWYQQKSSQAPKLLFHYYDKDFNNEADTPDNFQSRRPNTSFCFLDIRSPGLGDTAMYLCATSRDRSVISTDTQYFGPGTRLTVL.

The J gene is TRBJ1-1, the V gene TRBV19; D is undetermined. The germline CDR1 and CDR2 sequences are LNHDA and SQIVND (reference sequence). CDR3 size: 15 residues. Trimming pared 4 bases from V and 1 base from J, leaving 13 bases between. The CDR3 sequence is CASSSPGGSNTEAFF. CDR3 sequence (DNA): TGTGCCAGTAGTAGCCCTGGAGGCTCGAACACTGAAGCTTTCTTT.

The rearrangement joins TRBV10-1 to TRBJ2-7; the D gene is possibly TRBD1 (5 bases). V shed 4 bases and J shed 3 bases, with 7 bases lying between them. This CDR3 is 12 amino acids long. Germline loops: CDR1 WNHNN, CDR2 SYGVQD (reference sequence). The CDR3 DNA reads as TGCGCCAGCAGTGGACAGATCTACGAGCAGTACTTC. It encodes CASSGQIYEQYF.

This chain connects TRBV27 to TRBJ1-5, with D perhaps TRBD1 (6 bases). Trimming stripped 2 bases from V and 4 bases from J, with 9 bases between. Germline CDR1 and CDR2: MNHEY and SMNVEV (reference sequence). The CDR3 covers 14 residues. As DNA, the CDR3 is TGTGCCAGCAGTTTACGGGACAAAAATCAGCCCCAGCATTTT. Its protein product is CASSLRDKNQPQHF.

V is TRBV5-1 and J is TRBJ2-1; a possible D gene is TRBD2 (6 bases). Trimming took 6 bases from V and 5 from J, leaving 18 bases between them. The CDR3 covers 15 residues. Germline V CDR1 and CDR2: SGHRS, YFSETQ. The CDR3: CASTARWRGDNEQFF. The DNA for the CDR3 is TGCGCCAGCACGGCGCGATGGAGGGGAGACAATGAGCAGTTCTTC.

The rearrangement links TRBV13 to TRBJ2-5, with 8 bases that match TRBD1. Trimming cost V 8 bases and J 4 bases; bases outside gene matches: 12. The CDR3 has 15 amino acids. In germline, CDR1 is PRHDT, CDR2 FYEKMQ (reference sequence). The chain's CDR3 is CASGGGLDRAETQYF. CDR3 DNA: TGTGCCAGCGGAGGGGGCCTGGACAGGGCAGAGACCCAGTACTTC.

The V and J genes are TRBV5-1 and TRBJ1-4; TRBD1 matches at 7 bases. After removal of 9 bases from V and 5 bases from J, the junction contained 7 bases not matched to a gene. Germline CDR1 is SGHRS and CDR2 is YFSETQ. The length of the CDR3 is 13 residues. The CDR3 spells CATRPGQNEKLFF. CDR3 DNA sequence: TGCGCCACCAGACCGGGACAGAATGAAAAACTGTTTTTT.

This chain uses TRBV30 with TRBJ2-3, with 7 nucleotides matching TRBD2. V lost 4 bases, J lost 5 bases, and 9 bases stayed unmatched. The germline CDR1 and CDR2 sequences are GTSNPN and SVGIG (reference sequence). The CDR3 is 14 residues long. The CDR3 sequence: CAWTGEGPGDTQYF. The CDR3 region has the DNA TGTGCCTGGACTGGGGAGGGCCCGGGAGATACGCAGTATTTT.

The chain is built from TRBV19 and TRBJ1-5; the D gene is possibly TRBD1 (6 bases). Trimming removed 6 bases from V and 4 bases from J, with 10 bases in between. Germline CDR1 is LNHDA and CDR2 is SQIVND (reference sequence). The CDR3 is 13 amino acids. The CDR3 DNA reads TGTGCCAGTAGATGGGGACAAAATCAGCCCCAGCATTTT. Translating it yields CASRWGQNQPQHF.

The rearrangement uses TRBV19 and TRBJ1-2, with 10 bases matching TRBD1. Germline V lookup: CDR1 LNHDA, CDR2 SQIVND (reference sequence). J was trimmed by 6 bases and V by 6 bases; bases with no gene match: 7. The CDR3 extends over 14 amino acids. CDR3 sequence (DNA): TGTGCCAGTAGCGCGACAGGGGGCGTTAATGGCTACACCTTC. Residues: CASSATGGVNGYTF.

The chain employs TRBV19 and TRBJ1-6; 9 bases fit TRBD1. The CDR3 is 15 residues long. V lost 4 bases to trimming and J lost 7 bases; unmatched junction nucleotides: 5. Germline-derived CDR1 and CDR2 are LNHDA and SQIVND (reference sequence). The CDR3 region is CASSTTGTGNSPLHF. As DNA, the CDR3 is TGTGCCAGTAGTACGACCGGGACAGGGAATTCACCCCTCCACTTT. Full variable domain (missing parts from reference TRBV19 and TRBJ1-6): DGGITQSPKYLFRKEGQNVTLSCEQNLNHDAMYWYRQDPGQGLRLIYYSQIVNDFQKGDIAEGYSVSREKKESFPLTVTSAQKNPTAFYLCASSTTGTGNSPLHFGNGTRLTVT.

The genes are TRBV19 and TRBJ1-1; TRBD1 is a possible D gene (6 bases). Germline lookup yields CDR1 LNHDA and CDR2 SQIVND (reference sequence). Trimming removed 7 bases at V and 10 bases at J, with 19 bases between. CDR3 length: 13 residues. CDR3 region: CASITGSAAGAFF. For the CDR3, the DNA is TGTGCCAGTATAACAGGGAGTGCTGCTGGAGCTTTCTTT. Combining the CDR3 with reference TRBV19 and TRBJ1-1 gives the whole variable domain DGGITQSPKYLFRKEGQNVTLSCEQNLNHDAMYWYRQDPGQGLRLIYYSQIVNDFQKGDIAEGYSVSREKKESFPLTVTSAQKNPTAFYLCASITGSAAGAFFGQGTRLTVV.

This chain uses TRBV24-1 with TRBJ1-5, with D possibly being TRBD1 (5 bases). CDR1 and CDR2 (germline): KGHDR, SFDVKD. V was shortened by 3 bases and J by 1 base, with 12 bases between the two germline ends. This CDR3 is built from 16 residues. Here the CDR3 DNA reads TGTGCCACCAGTGATAGCGGGGCCACGAGCAATCAGCCCCAGCATTTT. Encoded protein: CATSDSGATSNQPQHF.

The CDR3 loop reads CASSLRPGGSYNSPLHF. The CDR3 nucleotides are TGCGCCAGCAGCTTGCGGCCCGGGGGATCCTATAATTCACCCCTCCACTTT. V and J are TRBV5-1 and TRBJ1-6; tentatively, D is TRBD1 (5 bases). V lost 1 base and J lost 1, with 12 bases in between. Germline CDR1 reads SGHRS; CDR2 reads YFSETQ. This CDR3 is built from 17 residues.

The chain combines TRBV4-1 with TRBJ1-1, with D possibly TRBD1 on 5 matching bases. Trimming left V 1 base short and J 8 bases short, with 11 bases between. Germline V CDR1 and CDR2: MGHRA, YSYEKL. This CDR3 is 13 amino acids long. In DNA, the CDR3 is TGCGCCAGCAGCCAAGGGAGGGGACCCGAAGCTTTCTTT. Its translation: CASSQGRGPEAFF.